This TCR beta chain was retrieved from a study of blood T cells in healthy people across ages. General observations from the study: There was no known CMV status for donors, so expanded clonotype changes were possibly confounded.

Concerning this clonotype: Its antigen is unknown.

V was pared by 0 bases and J by 5 bases, with 12 bases between. Germline CDR1 is SGHRS and CDR2 is YFSETQ. This CDR3 contains 15 residues. Combining a sample-barcoded 5' primer with a J-beta primer mix, a second PCR ran for about 6 to 11 cycles. Each of the samples gave a minimum of 2.5 million paired-end reads that contained CDR3. TCRdb redid the calling of the 5' RACE reads with MiXCR, one entry per CDR3 protein. This table holds some 1,000,000 distinct CDR3 sequences, roughly 24% found once. The sample was also linked to a second study, of T cells of mothers and their children.

The chain links TRBV5-1 to TRBJ2-1; D remains ambiguous. The receptor was isolated from a girl aged 2 to 9 in good health. The sequencing sample was made of blood. The CDR3: CASSLGPSSHNEQFF. The CDR3 nucleotides are TGCGCCAGCAGCTTGGGGCCTTCTTCCCACAATGAGCAGTTCTTC. The variable domain in full, with the rest retrieved from reference TRBV5-1 and TRBJ2-1, is KAGVTQTPRYLIKTRGQQVTLSCSPISGHRSVSWYQQTPGQGLQFLFEYFSETQRNKGNFPGRFSGRQFSNSRSEMNVSTLELGDSALYLCASSLGPSSHNEQFFGPGTRLTVL.